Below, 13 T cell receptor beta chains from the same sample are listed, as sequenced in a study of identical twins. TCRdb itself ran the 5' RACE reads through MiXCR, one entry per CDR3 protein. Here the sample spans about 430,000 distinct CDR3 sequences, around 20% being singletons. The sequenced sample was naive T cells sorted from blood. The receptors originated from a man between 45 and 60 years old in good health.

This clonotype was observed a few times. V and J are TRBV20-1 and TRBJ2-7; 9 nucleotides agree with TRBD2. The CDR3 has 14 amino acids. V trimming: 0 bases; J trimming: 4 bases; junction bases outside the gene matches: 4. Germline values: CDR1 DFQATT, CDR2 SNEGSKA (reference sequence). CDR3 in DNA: TGCAGTGCTAGAGAGGAGCGGGGGGCGTACGAGCAGTACTTC. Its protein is CSAREERGAYEQYF.

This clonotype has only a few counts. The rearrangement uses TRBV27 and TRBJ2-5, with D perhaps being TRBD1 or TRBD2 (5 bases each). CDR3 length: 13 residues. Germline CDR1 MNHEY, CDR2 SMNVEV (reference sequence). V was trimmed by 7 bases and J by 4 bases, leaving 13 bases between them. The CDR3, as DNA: TGTGCCAGCACCCTGGGGGAGCGAGAGACCCAGTACTTC. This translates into CASTLGERETQYF.

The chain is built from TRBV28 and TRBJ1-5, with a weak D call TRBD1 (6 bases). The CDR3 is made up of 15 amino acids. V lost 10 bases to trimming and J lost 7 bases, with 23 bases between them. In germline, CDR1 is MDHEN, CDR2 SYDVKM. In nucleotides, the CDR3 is TGTGCCACCACACTGGAAGCGCGGGGGGCACAGCCCCAGCATTTT. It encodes CATTLEARGAQPQHF. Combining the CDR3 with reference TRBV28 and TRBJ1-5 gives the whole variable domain DVKVTQSSRYLVKRTGEKVFLECVQDMDHENMFWYRQDPGLGLRLIYFSYDVKMKEKGDIPEGYSVSREKKERFSLILESASTNQTSMYLCATTLEARGAQPQHFGDGTRLSIL.

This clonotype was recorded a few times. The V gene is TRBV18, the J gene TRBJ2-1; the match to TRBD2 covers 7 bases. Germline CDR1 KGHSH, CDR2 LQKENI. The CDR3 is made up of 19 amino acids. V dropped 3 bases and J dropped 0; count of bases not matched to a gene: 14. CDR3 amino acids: CASSPRSKRELLSYNEQFF. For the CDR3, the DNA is TGTGCCAGCTCACCGAGGAGCAAGCGGGAATTGCTCTCCTACAATGAGCAGTTCTTC.

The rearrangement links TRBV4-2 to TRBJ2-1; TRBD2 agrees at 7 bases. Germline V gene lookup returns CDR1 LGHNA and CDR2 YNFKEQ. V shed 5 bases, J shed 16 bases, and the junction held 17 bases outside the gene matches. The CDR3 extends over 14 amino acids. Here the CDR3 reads CASSSEMGTTYFFF. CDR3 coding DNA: TGTGCCAGCAGCTCTGAGATGGGGACTACCTACTTCTTCTTC.

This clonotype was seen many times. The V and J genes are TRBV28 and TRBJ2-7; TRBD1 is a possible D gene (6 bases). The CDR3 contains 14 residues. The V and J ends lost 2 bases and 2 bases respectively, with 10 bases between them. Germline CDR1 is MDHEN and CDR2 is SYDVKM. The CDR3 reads CASSLTTGTYEQYF. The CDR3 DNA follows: TGTGCCAGCAGTTTAACTACAGGGACCTACGAGCAGTACTTC.

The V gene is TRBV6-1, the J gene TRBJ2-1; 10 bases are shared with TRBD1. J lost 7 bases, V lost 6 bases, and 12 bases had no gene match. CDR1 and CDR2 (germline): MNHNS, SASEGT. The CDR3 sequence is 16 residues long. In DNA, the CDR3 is TGTGCCAGCAGCATGTCTCGGGACAGGGGATGGAATGAGCAGTTCTTC. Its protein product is CASSMSRDRGWNEQFF.

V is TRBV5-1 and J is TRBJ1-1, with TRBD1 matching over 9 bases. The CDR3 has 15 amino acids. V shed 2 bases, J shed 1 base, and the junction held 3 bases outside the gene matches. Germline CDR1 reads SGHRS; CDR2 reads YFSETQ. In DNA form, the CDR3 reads TGCGCCAGCAGCTTTTTGGGACAGGGGAACACTGAAGCTTTCTTT. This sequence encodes CASSFLGQGNTEAFF.

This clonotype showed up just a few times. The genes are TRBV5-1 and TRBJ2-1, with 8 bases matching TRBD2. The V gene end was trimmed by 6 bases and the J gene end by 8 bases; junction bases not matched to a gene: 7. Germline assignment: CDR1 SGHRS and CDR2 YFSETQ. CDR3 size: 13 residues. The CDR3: CASNPGGAYEQFF. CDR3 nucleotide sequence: TGCGCCAGCAATCCCGGGGGGGCATATGAGCAGTTCTTC. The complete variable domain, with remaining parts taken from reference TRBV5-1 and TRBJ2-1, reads KAGVTQTPRYLIKTRGQQVTLSCSPISGHRSVSWYQQTPGQGLQFLFEYFSETQRNKGNFPGRFSGRQFSNSRSEMNVSTLELGDSALYLCASNPGGAYEQFFGPGTRLTVL.

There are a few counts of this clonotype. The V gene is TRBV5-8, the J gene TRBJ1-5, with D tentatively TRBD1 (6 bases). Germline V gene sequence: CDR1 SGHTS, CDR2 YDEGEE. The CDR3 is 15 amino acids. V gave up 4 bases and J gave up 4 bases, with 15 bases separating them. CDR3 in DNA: TGTGCCAGCAGCGGGACCGGGACACGTAATCAGCCCCAGCATTTT. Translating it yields CASSGTGTRNQPQHF. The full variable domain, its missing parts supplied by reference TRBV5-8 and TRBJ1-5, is EAGVTQSPTHLIKTRGQQATLRCSPISGHTSVYWYQQALGLGLQFLLWYDEGEERNRGNFPPRFSGRQFPNYSSELNVNALELEDSALYLCASSGTGTRNQPQHFGDGTRLSIL.

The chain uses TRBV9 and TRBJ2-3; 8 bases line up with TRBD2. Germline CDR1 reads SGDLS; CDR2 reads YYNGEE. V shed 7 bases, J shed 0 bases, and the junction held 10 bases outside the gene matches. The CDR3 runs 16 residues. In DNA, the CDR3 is TGTGCCAGCGGAGTGACGGGGACTAGTAGCACAGATACGCAGTATTTT. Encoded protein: CASGVTGTSSTDTQYF.

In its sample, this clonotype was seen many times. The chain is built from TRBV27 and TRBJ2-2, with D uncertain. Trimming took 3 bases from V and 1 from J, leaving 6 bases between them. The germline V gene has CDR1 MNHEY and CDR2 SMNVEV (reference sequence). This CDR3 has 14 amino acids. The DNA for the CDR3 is TGTGCCAGCAGTTTGAGTTTGAACACCGGGGAGCTGTTTTTT. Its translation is CASSLSLNTGELFF.

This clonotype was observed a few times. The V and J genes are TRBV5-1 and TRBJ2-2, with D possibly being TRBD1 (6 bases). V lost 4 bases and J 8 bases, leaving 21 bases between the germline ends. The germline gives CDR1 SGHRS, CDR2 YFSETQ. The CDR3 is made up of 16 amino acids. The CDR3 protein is CASSGAPPGAWGELFF. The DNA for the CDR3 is TGCGCCAGCAGCGGAGCCCCTCCAGGGGCGTGGGGGGAGCTGTTTTTT.